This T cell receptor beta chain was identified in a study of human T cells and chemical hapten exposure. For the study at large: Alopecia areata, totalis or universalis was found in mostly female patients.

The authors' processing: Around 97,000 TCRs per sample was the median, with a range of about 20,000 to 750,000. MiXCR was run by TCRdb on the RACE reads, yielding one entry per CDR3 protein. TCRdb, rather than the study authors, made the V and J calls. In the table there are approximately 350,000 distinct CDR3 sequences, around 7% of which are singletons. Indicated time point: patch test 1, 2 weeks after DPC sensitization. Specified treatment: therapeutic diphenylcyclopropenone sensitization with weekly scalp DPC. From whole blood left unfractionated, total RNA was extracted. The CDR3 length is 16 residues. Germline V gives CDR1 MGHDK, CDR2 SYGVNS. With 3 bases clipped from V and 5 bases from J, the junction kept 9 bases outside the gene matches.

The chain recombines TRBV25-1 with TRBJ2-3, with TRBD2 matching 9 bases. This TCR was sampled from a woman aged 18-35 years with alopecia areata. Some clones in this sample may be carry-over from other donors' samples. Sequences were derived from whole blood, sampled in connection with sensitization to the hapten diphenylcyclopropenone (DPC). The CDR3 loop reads CASSDSSGGPRDTQYF. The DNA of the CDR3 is TGTGCCAGCAGTGATTCAAGCGGGGGGCCGAGAGATACGCAGTATTTT.